Shown below are 6 T cell receptor beta chains from a single sample sequenced in a study of blood T cell repertoires in COVID-19. Clones were sequenced by immunoSEQ multiplex PCR, and TCRdb holds only the in-frame ones, with some missing. The sample holds around 120,000 clones, about 83% seen once. The sequenced sample was peripheral blood. All receptors derive from a man between 40 and 49 years old with active or convalescent COVID-19.

The chain couples TRBV9 to TRBJ1-3, with unresolved D. The germline gives CDR1 SGDLS, CDR2 YYNGEE. Deletions cut 2 bases from V and 0 bases from J, with 9 bases between. The CDR3 is 15 amino acids. CDR3 protein: CASSVGGLSGNTIYF. The CDR3 coding sequence is TGTGCCAGCAGCGTTGGCGGGCTCTCTGGAAACACCATATATTTT.

This rearrangement joins TRBV7-3 to TRBJ2-6, with no clear D. This CDR3 is built from 15 residues. Germline V gene lookup returns CDR1 SGHTA and CDR2 FQGTGA. The V end was cut by 2 bases, the J end by 2 bases, with 7 bases between. CDR3 nucleotides: TGTGCCAGCAGCTTACGTCCCCCTGGGGCCAACGTCCTGACTTTC. Protein sequence: CASSLRPPGANVLTF. Complete variable domain (other parts from reference TRBV7-3 and TRBJ2-6): GAGVSQTPSNKVTEKGKYVELRCDPISGHTALYWYRQSLGQGPEFLIYFQGTGAADDSGLPNDRFFAVRPEGSVSTLKIQRTERGDSAVYLCASSLRPPGANVLTFGAGSRLTVL.

This chain connects TRBV20-1 to TRBJ1-1; the D is unclear. CDR3 length: 12 residues. V lost 3 bases and J lost 6, with 11 bases in between. The germline CDR1 and CDR2 sequences are DFQATT and SNEGSKA (reference sequence). CDR3 sequence reads: CSASGRRAEAFF. The DNA of the CDR3 is TGCAGTGCTAGTGGGCGGAGGGCTGAAGCTTTCTTT.

This chain uses TRBV12-3 or TRBV12-4 with TRBJ2-7; TRBD1 matches at 8 bases. With 7 bases clipped from V and 5 bases from J, the junction kept 7 bases outside the gene matches. This CDR3 contains 13 residues. The CDR3: CASTQDRGNEQYF. The CDR3 nucleotides are TGTGCCAGCACCCAAGACAGGGGTAACGAGCAGTACTTC.

This sequence joins TRBV3-1 (or the pseudogene TRBV3-2) and TRBJ1-1; D call uncertain. V shed 1 base and J shed 2 bases, with 11 bases lying between them. The germline CDR1 and CDR2 sequences are LGHDT and YNNKEL (reference sequence). The CDR3 has 15 residues. CDR3 residues: CASSQGQAINTEAFF. The CDR3 nucleotides read TGTGCCAGCAGCCAAGGGCAGGCTATCAACACTGAAGCTTTCTTT.

The chain combines TRBV27 with TRBJ1-2; D uncertain. The length of the CDR3 is 16 residues. Germline V gene sequence: CDR1 MNHEY, CDR2 SMNVEV (reference sequence). Trimming removed 3 bases at V and 6 bases at J, with 20 bases between. In DNA, the CDR3 is TGTGCCAGCAGTTTCTGGAGGGCTTCGGGGAGCGATGGCTACACCTTC. Amino acid sequence: CASSFWRASGSDGYTF.